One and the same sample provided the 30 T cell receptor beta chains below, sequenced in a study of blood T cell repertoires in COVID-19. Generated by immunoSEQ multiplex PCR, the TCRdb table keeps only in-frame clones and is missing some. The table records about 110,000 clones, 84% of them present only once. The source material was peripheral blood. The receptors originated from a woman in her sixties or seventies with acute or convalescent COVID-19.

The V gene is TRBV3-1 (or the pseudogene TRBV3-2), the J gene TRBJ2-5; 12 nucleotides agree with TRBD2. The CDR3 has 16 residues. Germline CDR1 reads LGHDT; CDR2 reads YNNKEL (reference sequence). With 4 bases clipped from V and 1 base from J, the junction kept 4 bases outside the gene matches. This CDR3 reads CASSPGTSGRQETQYF. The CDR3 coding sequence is TGTGCCAGCAGCCCCGGGACTAGCGGGCGCCAAGAGACCCAGTACTTC.

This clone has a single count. For the CDR3, the DNA is TGTGCCAGCAGCTCAGGGACTAGCGGGTTCTTCTACAATGAGCAGTTCTTC. This gives the protein CASSSGTSGFFYNEQFF. The genes are TRBV11-2 and TRBJ2-1; 12 bases are a match to TRBD2. The V gene end was trimmed by 4 bases and the J gene end by 3 bases; junction bases not matched to a gene: 7. The CDR3 covers 17 residues. The V gene's germline CDR1 is SGHAT and CDR2 FQNNGV.

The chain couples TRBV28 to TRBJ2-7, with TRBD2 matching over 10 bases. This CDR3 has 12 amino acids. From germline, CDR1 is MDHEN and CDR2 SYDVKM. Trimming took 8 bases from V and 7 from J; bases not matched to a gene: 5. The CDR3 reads CASRGLAKEQYF. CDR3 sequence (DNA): TGTGCCAGCCGGGGACTAGCGAAGGAGCAGTACTTC.

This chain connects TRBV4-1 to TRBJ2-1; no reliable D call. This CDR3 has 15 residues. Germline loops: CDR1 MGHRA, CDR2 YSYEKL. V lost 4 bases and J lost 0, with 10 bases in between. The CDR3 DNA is TGCGCCAGCAGCCCAAGCTGGAGCTCCTACAATGAGCAGTTCTTC. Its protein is CASSPSWSSYNEQFF.

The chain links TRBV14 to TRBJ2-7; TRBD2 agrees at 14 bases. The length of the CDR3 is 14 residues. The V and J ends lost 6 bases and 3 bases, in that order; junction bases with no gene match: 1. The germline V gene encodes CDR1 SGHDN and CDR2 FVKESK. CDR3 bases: TGTGCCAGCAGAGGGACTAGCGGGAGCTACGAGCAGTACTTC. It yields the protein CASRGTSGSYEQYF.

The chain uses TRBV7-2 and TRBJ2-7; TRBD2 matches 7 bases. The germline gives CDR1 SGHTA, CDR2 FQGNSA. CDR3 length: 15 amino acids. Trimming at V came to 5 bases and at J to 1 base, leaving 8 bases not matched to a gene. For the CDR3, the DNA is TGTGCCAGCAGCCCCGAGGGCGGGAGTTCCTACGAGCAGTACTTC. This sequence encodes CASSPEGGSSYEQYF.

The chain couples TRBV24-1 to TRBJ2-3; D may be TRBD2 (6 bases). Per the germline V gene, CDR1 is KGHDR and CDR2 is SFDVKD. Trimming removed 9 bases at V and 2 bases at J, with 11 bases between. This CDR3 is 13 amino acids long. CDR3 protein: CATSGGVTDTQYF. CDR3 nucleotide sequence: TGTGCCACCTCGGGCGGGGTCACAGATACGCAGTATTTT.

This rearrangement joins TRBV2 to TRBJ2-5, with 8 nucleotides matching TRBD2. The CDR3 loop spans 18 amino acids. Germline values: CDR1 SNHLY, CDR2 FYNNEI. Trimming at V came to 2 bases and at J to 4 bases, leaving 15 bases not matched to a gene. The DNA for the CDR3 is TGTGCCAGCAGTGAATATCGATCGGGAGGGCCTGCATCAGAGACCCAGTACTTC. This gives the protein CASSEYRSGGPASETQYF. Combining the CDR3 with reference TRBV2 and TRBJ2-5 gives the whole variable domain EPEVTQTPSHQVTQMGQEVILRCVPISNHLYFYWYRQILGQKVEFLVSFYNNEISEKSEIFDDQFSVERPDGSNFTLKIRSTKLEDSAMYFCASSEYRSGGPASETQYFGPGTRLLVL.

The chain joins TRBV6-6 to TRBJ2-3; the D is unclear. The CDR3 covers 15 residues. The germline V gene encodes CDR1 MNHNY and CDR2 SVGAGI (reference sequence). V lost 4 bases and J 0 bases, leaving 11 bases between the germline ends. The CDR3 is CASSFSSPSTDTQYF. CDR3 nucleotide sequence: TGTGCCAGCAGTTTCTCCTCTCCTAGCACAGATACGCAGTATTTT.

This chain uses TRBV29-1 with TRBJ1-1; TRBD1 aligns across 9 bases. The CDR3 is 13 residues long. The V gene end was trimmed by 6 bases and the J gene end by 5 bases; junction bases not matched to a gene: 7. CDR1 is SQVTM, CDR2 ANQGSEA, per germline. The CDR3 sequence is CSVNTGGRTEAFF. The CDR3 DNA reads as TGCAGCGTCAATACAGGGGGCAGGACTGAAGCTTTCTTT.

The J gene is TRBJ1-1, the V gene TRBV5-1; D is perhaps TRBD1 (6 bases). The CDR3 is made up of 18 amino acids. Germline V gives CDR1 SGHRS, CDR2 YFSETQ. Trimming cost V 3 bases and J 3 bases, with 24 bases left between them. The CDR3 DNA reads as TGCGCCAGCAGCTCCACCAGGATTCAGGGGACCAAGGACACTGAAGCTTTCTTT. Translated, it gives CASSSTRIQGTKDTEAFF.

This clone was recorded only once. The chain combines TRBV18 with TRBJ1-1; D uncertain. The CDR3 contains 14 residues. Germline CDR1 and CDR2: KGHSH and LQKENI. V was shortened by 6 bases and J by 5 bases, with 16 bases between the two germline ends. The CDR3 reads CASSRDAEVTEAFF. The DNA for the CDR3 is TGTGCCAGCTCCCGAGATGCGGAAGTTACTGAAGCTTTCTTT.

CDR3: CASSTNGGSSYF. The CDR3 region has the DNA TGTGCCAGCAGCACGAACGGCGGGAGTTCGTATTTT. J is TRBJ2-3 and V is TRBV9; TRBD2 matches 7 bases. Germline V gene lookup returns CDR1 SGDLS and CDR2 YYNGEE. This CDR3 is 12 amino acids long. J lost 14 bases, V lost 4 bases, and 10 bases had no gene match.

CDR3 residues: CASRPLTTSTDTQYF. CDR3 DNA sequence: TGTGCCAGCAGACCCCTCACCACTAGCACAGATACGCAGTATTTT. The chain joins TRBV27 to TRBJ2-3; unclear D gene. V dropped 6 bases and J dropped 0 bases, with 13 bases sitting between them. The CDR3 extends over 15 amino acids. Per germline, CDR1 MNHEY and CDR2 SMNVEV (reference sequence).

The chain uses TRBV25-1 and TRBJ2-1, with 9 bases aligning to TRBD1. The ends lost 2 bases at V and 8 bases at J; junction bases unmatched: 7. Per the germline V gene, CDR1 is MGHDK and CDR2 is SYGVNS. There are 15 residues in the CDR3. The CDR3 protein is CASSEGQGFVDEQFF. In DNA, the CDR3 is TGTGCCAGCAGTGAAGGACAGGGGTTTGTCGATGAGCAGTTCTTC. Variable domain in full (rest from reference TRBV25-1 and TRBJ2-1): EADIYQTPRYLVIGTGKKITLECSQTMGHDKMYWYQQDPGMELHLIHYSYGVNSTEKGDLSSESTVSRIRTEHFPLTLESARPSHTSQYLCASSEGQGFVDEQFFGPGTRLTVL.

The DNA for the CDR3 is TGTGCCAGCAGCCTGGCCGGGACAGCAGAAACAGATACGCAGTATTTT. Translated, it gives CASSLAGTAETDTQYF. The gene calls are TRBV5-4 and TRBJ2-3; 7 bases map to TRBD1. The CDR3 sequence is 16 residues long. V was clipped by 4 bases and J by 3 bases; unmatched bases: 11. Germline CDR1 and CDR2: SGHNT and YYREEE (reference sequence).

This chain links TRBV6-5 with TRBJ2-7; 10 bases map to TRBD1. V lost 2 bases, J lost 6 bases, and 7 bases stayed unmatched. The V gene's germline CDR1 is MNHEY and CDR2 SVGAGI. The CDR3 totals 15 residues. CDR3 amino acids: CASSYDDRGHGEQYF. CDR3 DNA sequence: TGTGCCAGCAGTTACGATGACAGGGGGCATGGCGAGCAGTACTTC.

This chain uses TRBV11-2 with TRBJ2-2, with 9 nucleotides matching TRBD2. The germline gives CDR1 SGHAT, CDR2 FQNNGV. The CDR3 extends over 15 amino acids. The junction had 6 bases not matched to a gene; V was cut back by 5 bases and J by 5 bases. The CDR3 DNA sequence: TGTGCCAGCAGCCCACCAGGACTAGCGACCGGGGAGCTGTTTTTT. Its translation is CASSPPGLATGELFF.

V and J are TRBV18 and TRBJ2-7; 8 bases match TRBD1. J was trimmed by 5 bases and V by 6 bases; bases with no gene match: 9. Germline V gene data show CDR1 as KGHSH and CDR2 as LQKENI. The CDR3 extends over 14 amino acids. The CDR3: CASSPAGGSNEQYF. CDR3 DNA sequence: TGTGCCAGCTCCCCCGCAGGGGGCTCTAACGAGCAGTACTTC. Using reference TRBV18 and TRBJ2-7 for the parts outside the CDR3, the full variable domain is NAGVMQNPRHLVRRRGQEARLRCSPMKGHSHVYWYRQLPEEGLKFMVYLQKENIIDESGMPKERFSAEFPKEGPSILRIQQVVRGDSAAYFCASSPAGGSNEQYFGPGTRLTVT.

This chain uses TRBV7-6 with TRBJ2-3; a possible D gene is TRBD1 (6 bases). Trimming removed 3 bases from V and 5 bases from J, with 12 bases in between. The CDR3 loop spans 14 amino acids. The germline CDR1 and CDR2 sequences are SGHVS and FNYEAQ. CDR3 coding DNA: TGTGCCAGCAGCTTCCGACAGGTTCGAGATACGCAGTATTTT. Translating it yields CASSFRQVRDTQYF.

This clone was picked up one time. In nucleotides, the CDR3 is TGTGCCAGCAGCAATCCTCACAGGGGGGTCTACGAGCAGTACTTC. It codes for CASSNPHRGVYEQYF. The chain is built from TRBV27 and TRBJ2-7; 8 positions agree with TRBD1. The CDR3 length is 15 residues. V lost 6 bases and J lost 3; bases outside the gene matches: 10. CDR1 MNHEY and CDR2 SMNVEV come from the germline V gene (reference sequence).

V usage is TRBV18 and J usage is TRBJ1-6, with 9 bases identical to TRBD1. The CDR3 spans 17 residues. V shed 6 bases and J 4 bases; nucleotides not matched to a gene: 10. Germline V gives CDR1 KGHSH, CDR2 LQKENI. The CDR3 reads CASSSARTGVYNSPLHF. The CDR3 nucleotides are TGTGCCAGCTCCTCAGCGCGGACAGGGGTTTATAATTCACCCCTCCACTTT.

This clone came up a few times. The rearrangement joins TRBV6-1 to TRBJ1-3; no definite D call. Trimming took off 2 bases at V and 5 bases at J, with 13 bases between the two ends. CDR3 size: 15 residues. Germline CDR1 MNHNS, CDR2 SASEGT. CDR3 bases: TGTGCCAGCAGTGAATTAGGAGGTCGTAGAAACACCATATATTTT. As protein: CASSELGGRRNTIYF.

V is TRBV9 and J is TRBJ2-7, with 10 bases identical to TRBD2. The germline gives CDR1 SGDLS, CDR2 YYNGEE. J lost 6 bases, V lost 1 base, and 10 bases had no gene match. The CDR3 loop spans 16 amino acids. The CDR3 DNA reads TGTGCCAGCAGCGTACTAGCGGGAGTCGAGAGGGGCGAGCAGTACTTC. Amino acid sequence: CASSVLAGVERGEQYF.

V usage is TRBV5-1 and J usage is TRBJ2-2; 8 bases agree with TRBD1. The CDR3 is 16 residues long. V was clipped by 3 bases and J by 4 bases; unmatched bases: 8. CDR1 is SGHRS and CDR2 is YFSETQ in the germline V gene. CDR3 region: CASSYRTGGGTGELFF. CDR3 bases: TGCGCCAGCAGCTACAGAACAGGGGGAGGCACCGGGGAGCTGTTTTTT.

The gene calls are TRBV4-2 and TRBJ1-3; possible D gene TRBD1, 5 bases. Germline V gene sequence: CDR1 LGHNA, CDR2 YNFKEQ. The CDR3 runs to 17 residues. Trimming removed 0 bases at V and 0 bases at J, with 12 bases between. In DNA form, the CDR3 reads TGTGCCAGCAGCCAAGACCAAGGGGTTCTCTCTGGAAACACCATATATTTT. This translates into CASSQDQGVLSGNTIYF.

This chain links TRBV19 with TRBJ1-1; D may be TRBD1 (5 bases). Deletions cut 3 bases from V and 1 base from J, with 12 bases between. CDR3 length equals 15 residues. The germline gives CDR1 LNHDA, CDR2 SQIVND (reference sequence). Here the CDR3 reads CASSISPGQNTEAFF. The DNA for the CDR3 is TGTGCCAGTAGTATCTCACCAGGACAGAACACTGAAGCTTTCTTT.

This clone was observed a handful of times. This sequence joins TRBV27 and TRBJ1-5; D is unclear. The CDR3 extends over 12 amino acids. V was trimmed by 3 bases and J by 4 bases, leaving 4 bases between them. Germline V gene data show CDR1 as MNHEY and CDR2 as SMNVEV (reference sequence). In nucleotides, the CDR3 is TGTGCCAGCAGTTTCCGGAATCAGCCCCAGCATTTT. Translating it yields CASSFRNQPQHF.

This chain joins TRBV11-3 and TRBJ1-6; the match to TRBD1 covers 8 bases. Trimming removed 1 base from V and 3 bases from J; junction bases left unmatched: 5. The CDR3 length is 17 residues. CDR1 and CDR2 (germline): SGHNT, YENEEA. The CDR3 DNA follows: TGTGCCAGCAGCTTAGTAGGACAGGGCTTCTATAATTCACCCCTCCACTTT. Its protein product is CASSLVGQGFYNSPLHF. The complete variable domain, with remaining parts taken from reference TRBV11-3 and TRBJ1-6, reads EAGVVQSPRYKIIEKKQPVAFWCNPISGHNTLYWYLQNLGQGPELLIRYENEEAVDDSQLPKDRFSAERLKGVDSTLKIQPAELGDSAVYLCASSLVGQGFYNSPLHFGNGTRLTVT.

DNA of the CDR3: TGTGCCAGTAGTATCTTAAACAGGGATGGCTACACCTTC. Protein sequence: CASSILNRDGYTF. V is TRBV19 and J is TRBJ1-2; possibly TRBD1 for D (6 bases). V lost 3 bases, J lost 6 bases, and 11 bases lay in between. The V gene's germline CDR1 is LNHDA and CDR2 SQIVND (reference sequence). The CDR3 length is 13 residues.